This record looks at one T cell receptor (beta chain) sequence and its context. Taking its sample share into account, this clonotype is medium-sized (0.01 to 0.1%). This clone's antigen is unknown. Nothing much larger sits one base from this clone, and base qualities are not available. SuperScript III was used to reverse transcribe 500 ng RNA with primers targeting the alpha and beta constant regions. Alpha and beta chain libraries were generated separately via chain-specific third strand synthesis with multiplexing indices. The protocol used a single primer pair to amplify all rearrangements within a chain, which avoided primer bias, and attached molecular barcodes to each cDNA molecule. Purified cDNA was joined by T4 RNA Ligase 1 to a 5' RACE adapter carrying a random hexamer and the SP2 sequencing primer site. Second strand synthesis was primed from the SP2 site with Phusion polymerase, using slow temperature ramps to favor optimal annealing. The 12-nucleotide barcode on each molecule comprised two random hexamer sequences, both introduced before amplification and concatenated. A short first PCR added P5 and P7 adapter elements plus a second index, followed by an approximately 24-cycle amplification PCR with P5s and P7 primers. A total of 27 PCR cycles were applied to the libraries, which were quantified on a Qubit, sized on a Bioanalyzer, and diluted to 4 nM. The normalized libraries were sequenced on an Illumina MiSeq using 2 x 250 paired-end kits. MinElute columns were the means by which the reverse transcription reactions were cleaned up, and the reactions were eluted into 9 to 10 ul Tris-Cl. The adapter ligations were run for roughly 21 hours at 16 degrees C, and AMPure XP beads at a 1:1 ratio were afterwards used to clean them. The original pipeline was this. Demultiplexed FASTQ files were processed with a modified Decombinator by which V, J, insert and barcode information was output. Any sequence that shared a barcode yet differed from the dominant sequence was discarded as an error, and the number of original cDNA molecules was estimated by counting barcodes clustered at Levenshtein distance 3. The R packages ineq, vegan, igraph and RCytoscape were used for downstream analyses, together with IMGT nomenclature and CDR3 definitions. V gene usage was computed over distinct sequences, each TCR counted once to avoid skew from clonal expansion. Within a donor, similarity networks joined unique CDR3 amino acid sequences in every case where two of them were separated by a single Levenshtein edit. Published HIV-specific CDR3s (roughly 92 alpha, 702 beta) and CMV-specific CDR3s (roughly 14 alpha, over 200 beta) were assembled and queried against the repertoires. Random subsampling to size-matched repertoires demonstrated that the decreased diversity in patients did not result from their lower sequence numbers. TCRdb reran the public reads through fastp at Q25 and MiXCR, keeping productive beta chains. Identical CDR3 proteins give one entry, which carries the most common genes and DNA. The V and J calls follow TCRdb's processing rather than the paper's. In this sample the table shows thousands of distinct CDR3 sequences, less than 30% of which occur a single time. The top ten constitute about 20% of the sample.

The study collected follow-up blood from HIV-infected patients roughly three months, about 14 weeks, after antiretroviral therapy began. Whole blood was used without cell fractionation, so all unsorted peripheral T cells were reflected in the repertoire. For RNA extraction, 2.5 ml of peripheral blood was drawn into Tempus tubes. Enrollment excluded patients who had febrile or AIDS-related illness, tumors, hepatitis B or C coinfection, immunomodulatory therapy, recent vaccination or treatment interruptions. The TURBO-DNase kit was used to remove leftover genomic DNA, and GLOBINclear was used to deplete globin mRNA. The data were obtained in a study of HIV-infected patients and healthy controls (dated by TCRdb to the mid-2010s). Regarding the complete study: CD4 counts rose modestly but significantly in most of the 16 patients after three months of therapy, yet stayed below normal ranges. CD8 counts did not change consistently during early therapy, while the CD4:CD8 ratio increased slightly. An undetectable viral load was attained by 11 of 16 patients by the second bleed and by all patients after a further year of therapy. Patients exhibited no overall T-cell lymphocytopenia, and total CDR3 counts per chain were not significantly different from those of controls. The question the study tested was whether immune perturbation and reconstitution could be captured by deep TCR repertoire sequencing of small blood samples from HIV patients. Beyond this particular receptor, the publication reports: By Jaccard index and by the count of highly shared sequences, healthy controls shared more CDR3s between individuals than HIV+ patients did. Significantly higher mean Gini indices were seen in HIV-infected repertoires than in controls, possibly reflecting oligoclonality. Treated samples represented only three to four months of therapy, a duration arguably insufficient for detecting immune reconstitution in view of low adult thymic output. The study did not determine donor HLA types. Comparisons were complicated by unequal numbers of distinct sequences between patients and controls, and rare events from HIV-infected data were overweighted by size-matching. Alpha-beta chain pairing was not determined in the samples. Alpha-chain CDR3s from MAIT cells occurred at high frequency in healthy controls but were severely depleted in HIV+ repertoires. Compared with controls, HIV-infected patients showed significantly different mean usage of eight alpha and eight beta V genes. In size-matched repertoire data, the apparent post-therapy recovery of the Gini index in HIV-infected patients was not replicated. Processing was restricted to sixteen HIV-infected individuals, which the authors judged to be a major constraint on the generalizability of the findings. Compared with untreated HIV+ repertoires, healthy control repertoires had roughly threefold more distinct CDR3s and higher Shannon diversity. The observed differences in diversity were not explained by the slight differences in age and sex profiles between the study cohorts. The use of whole blood limited sequencing depth and precluded separation of the dynamics of distinct T-cell subpopulations. HIV-associated CDR3s exhibited a significant reduction in frequency during therapy, whereas CMV-associated CDR3s exhibited no significant change, although the majority increased in frequency.

At the junction V is shortened by 3 bases and J by 4 bases, with 10 bases in between. From cysteine to phenylalanine, the CDR3 is 13 amino acids long. Only the CDR3 region is kept as DNA, spanning 39 bases read in frame from base 1. According to the germline V gene, CDR1 reads SGHDN and CDR2 reads FVKESK. The clonotype originates from an adult with HIV infection. The specimen was blood, collected during antiretroviral therapy. This chain joins TRBV14 to TRBJ2-7; no D gene is confidently identified. The bases read TGTGCCAGCAGCCACTACAGAAATTACGAGCAGTACTTC. Its translation reads: CASSHYRNYEQYF.